These T cell receptor beta chains were read from a single sample in a study of blood T cells in healthy people across ages. TCRdb reanalysed the 5' RACE reads using MiXCR and keeps one entry per CDR3 protein. The sample includes roughly 2 million distinct CDR3 sequences, roughly 52% of them seen just once. Sequences were obtained from blood. The receptor set was obtained from a woman aged 40-49 years in good health. Each CDR3 is given with its conserved first and last residue. The order of the fields is D gene, V gene, J gene, clone size, CDR3 protein, CDR3 DNA. D genes are given only for firm matches. The listing skips clone size in some rows; elsewhere it reads once, few, many or a size class.

TRBD1	TRBV6-5	TRBJ2-7	NA	CASRIDRGHEQYF	TGTGCCAGCAGAATAGACAGGGGCCACGAGCAGTACTTC
NA	TRBV6-1	TRBJ2-6	few	CASSERASAFNSGANVLTF	TGTGCCAGCAGTGAAAGGGCCTCAGCATTCAACTCTGGGGCCAACGTCCTGACTTTC
NA	TRBV20-1	TRBJ2-6	few	CSARRGTGANVLTF	TGCAGTGCTAGACGTGGTACTGGGGCCAACGTCCTGACTTTC
NA	TRBV2	TRBJ2-1	NA	CASIPDGAWEQFF	TGTGCCAGCATCCCGGACGGGGCATGGGAGCAGTTCTTC
NA	TRBV6-5	TRBJ2-1	NA	CASSYRAGQYNEQFF	TGTGCCAGCAGTTATCGGGCTGGACAATACAATGAGCAGTTCTTC
NA	TRBV20-1	TRBJ2-7	NA	CSVENVENEQYF	TGCAGTGTGGAAAATGTAGAGAACGAGCAGTACTTC
TRBD1	TRBV6-1	TRBJ1-2	NA	CASSERATGVSYGYTF	TGTGCCAGCAGTGAAAGGGCGACAGGGGTTTCTTATGGCTACACCTTC
NA	TRBV7-2	TRBJ2-1	NA	CASSMGLQGQFF	TGTGCCAGCAGCATGGGCCTTCAGGGGCAGTTCTTC
NA	TRBV7-8	TRBJ2-7	NA	CASNLDRDRDEQYF	TGTGCCAGCAACCTCGACCGGGATAGAGACGAGCAGTACTTC
TRBD2	TRBV12-3/TRBV12-4	TRBJ2-3	NA	CASSYGTSGTSSTDTQYF	TGTGCCAGCAGTTACGGGACTAGCGGGACCTCTAGCACAGATACGCAGTATTTT
NA	TRBV5-1	TRBJ2-5	NA	CASSLAIYNEQYF	TGCGCCAGCAGCTTGGCTATTTACAATGAGCAGTACTTC
TRBD1	TRBV12-3/TRBV12-4	TRBJ2-7	few	CASSFRDRVGQYF	TGTGCCAGCAGTTTCCGGGACAGGGTCGGCCAGTACTTC
TRBD2	TRBV6-1	TRBJ2-5	NA	CASSPSGDLETQYF	TGTGCCAGCAGTCCGAGCGGGGATTTGGAGACCCAGTACTTC
NA	TRBV6-5	TRBJ1-5	NA	CASSYALNQPQHF	TGTGCCAGCAGTTACGCTCTTAATCAGCCCCAGCATTTT
NA	TRBV6-5	TRBJ2-7	NA	CASQKDTGTYEQYF	TGTGCCAGCCAAAAAGATACAGGGACCTACGAGCAGTACTTC
NA	TRBV7-6	TRBJ2-7	NA	CASSGIASYEQYF	TGTGCCAGCAGCGGCATAGCGTCCTACGAGCAGTACTTC
NA	TRBV27	TRBJ2-3	few	CASSLTGDGDTQYF	TGTGCCAGCAGTTTGACCGGGGATGGAGATACGCAGTATTTT
NA	TRBV5-1	TRBJ1-1	NA	CASSPWMGGSTEAFF	TGCGCCAGCAGCCCTTGGATGGGGGGATCCACTGAAGCTTTCTTT
TRBD1	TRBV5-1	TRBJ1-5	NA	CASSEGQGRQPQHF	TGCGCCAGCAGCGAAGGACAGGGAAGACAGCCCCAGCATTTT
TRBD1	TRBV20-1	TRBJ2-7	NA	CSAYRDRDSEQYF	TGCAGTGCCTACCGGGACAGGGATTCCGAGCAGTACTTC
NA	TRBV29-1	TRBJ2-5	few	CSVDRLLTGVGTQYF	TGCAGCGTTGATCGCCTTTTGACTGGGGTCGGGACCCAGTACTTC
NA	TRBV15	TRBJ2-1	NA	CATSSPEWFVDEQFF	TGTGCCACCAGCTCCCCTGAGTGGTTCGTGGATGAGCAGTTCTTC
TRBD1	TRBV6-1	TRBJ2-7	few	CASSEAWTGGYEQYF	TGTGCCAGCAGTGAAGCATGGACAGGGGGCTACGAGCAGTACTTC
TRBD1	TRBV7-9	TRBJ1-2	few	CASSSISIRTGEVGGYTF	TGTGCCAGCAGCTCAATCTCGATTCGGACAGGGGAAGTAGGAGGCTACACCTTC
NA	TRBV21-1	TRBJ1-5	few	CASSTRNPGQLSNQPQHF	TGTGCCAGCAGCACCCGCAACCCAGGACAGCTTAGCAATCAGCCCCAGCATTTT
NA	TRBV20-1	TRBJ2-7	NA	CSASQSAGSSHEQYF	TGCAGTGCTAGCCAGTCGGCAGGGTCGAGCCACGAGCAGTACTTC
NA	TRBV10-2	TRBJ1-6	NA	CASSERRVGSPLHF	TGCGCCAGCAGTGAGAGGAGGGTGGGTTCACCCCTCCACTTT
TRBD1	TRBV11-2	TRBJ1-2	NA	CASSGTDRGSYGYTF	TGTGCCAGCAGTGGAACTGACAGGGGGTCCTATGGCTACACCTTC
TRBD2	TRBV6-2/TRBV6-3	TRBJ2-1	NA	CASSYISPGSGGWEQFF	TGTGCCAGCAGTTACATAAGTCCGGGTAGCGGGGGTTGGGAGCAGTTCTTC
NA	TRBV12-3/TRBV12-4	TRBJ2-5	NA	CASSLALRGARETQYF	TGTGCCAGCAGTTTAGCGCTCCGGGGGGCCCGGGAGACCCAGTACTTC
NA	TRBV12-3/TRBV12-4	TRBJ2-1	many	CASSINEQFF	TGTGCCAGCAGTATCAATGAGCAGTTCTTC
NA	TRBV10-3	TRBJ1-2	NA	CAIGAGANYGYTF	TGTGCCATCGGGGCAGGGGCCAACTATGGCTACACCTTC
NA	TRBV5-1	TRBJ1-6	NA	CASSLASRADSPLHF	TGCGCCAGCAGCTTGGCATCCAGGGCAGATTCACCCCTCCACTTT
TRBD2	TRBV5-1	TRBJ2-7	NA	CASSLTSGGTSYEQYF	TGCGCCAGCAGCTTGACTAGCGGGGGGACCTCCTACGAGCAGTACTTC
TRBD2	TRBV29-1	TRBJ2-7	few	CSALAGDFSYEQYF	TGCAGCGCCTTAGCGGGGGATTTCTCCTACGAGCAGTACTTC
TRBD2	TRBV20-1	TRBJ2-1	few	CSADTGTSGGAVYNEQFF	TGCAGTGCTGATACCGGGACTAGCGGGGGGGCCGTCTACAATGAGCAGTTCTTC
NA	TRBV29-1	TRBJ2-7	few	CSVDGGPTVYEQYF	TGCAGCGTTGACGGGGGGCCTACTGTCTACGAGCAGTACTTC
TRBD1	TRBV2	TRBJ2-7	NA	CASMNPGQAHYNEQYF	TGTGCCAGCATGAACCCCGGACAGGCTCACTACAATGAGCAGTACTTC
TRBD2	TRBV3-1	TRBJ2-1	NA	CASSRAGLAGSLYNEQFF	TGTGCCAGCAGCCGCGCGGGACTAGCGGGGTCCCTGTACAATGAGCAGTTCTTC
TRBD1	TRBV7-9	TRBJ2-3	few	CASSLRRDRSSDTQYF	TGTGCCAGCAGCTTAAGGCGGGACAGGTCCTCCGATACGCAGTATTTT
NA	TRBV29-1	TRBJ1-2	NA	CSVSYREEYGYTF	TGCAGCGTTTCGTACAGGGAAGAATATGGCTACACCTTC
TRBD1	TRBV20-1	TRBJ2-1	few	CSASYRGQYNEQFF	TGCAGTGCTTCTTACAGGGGACAATACAATGAGCAGTTCTTC